This T cell receptor beta chain was identified in a study of technical replicates of blood from a few donors. Only in-frame clones appear in the TCRdb table, and some are missing; sequencing was by immunoSEQ multiplex PCR. The data hold more than 90,000 clones, with 95% observed a single time. The sample comprised T cells isolated from PBMCs. This clonotype originated in a human donor in good health.

CDR3 protein: CASSRDRNGYEQYF. DNA of the CDR3: TGCGCCAGCAGCAGAGACAGAAATGGGTACGAGCAGTACTTC. The rearrangement uses TRBV4-1 and TRBJ2-7; perhaps TRBD1 as D (5 bases). Trimming pared 5 bases from V and 4 bases from J, leaving 15 bases between. Germline loops: CDR1 MGHRA, CDR2 YSYEKL. The CDR3 loop spans 14 amino acids.